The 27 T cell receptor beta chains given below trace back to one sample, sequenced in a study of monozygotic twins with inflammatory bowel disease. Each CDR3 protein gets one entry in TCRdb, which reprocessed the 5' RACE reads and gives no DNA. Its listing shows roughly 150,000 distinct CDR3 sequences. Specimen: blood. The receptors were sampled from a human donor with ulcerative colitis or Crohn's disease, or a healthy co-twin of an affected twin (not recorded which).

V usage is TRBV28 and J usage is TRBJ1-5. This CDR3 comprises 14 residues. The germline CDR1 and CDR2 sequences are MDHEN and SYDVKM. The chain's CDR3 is CASSFRFYHQPQHF.

CDR3 in amino acids: CASSQAETRSYEQYF. The V and J genes are TRBV4-2 and TRBJ2-7; TCRdb gives TRBD2 as the D gene, but with no DNA this cannot be confirmed. Germline V lookup: CDR1 LGHNA, CDR2 YNFKEQ. There are 15 residues in the CDR3.

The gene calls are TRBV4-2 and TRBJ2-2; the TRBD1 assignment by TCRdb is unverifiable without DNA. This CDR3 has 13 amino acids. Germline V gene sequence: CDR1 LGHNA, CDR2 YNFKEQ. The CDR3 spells CAGRGTPDGELFF.

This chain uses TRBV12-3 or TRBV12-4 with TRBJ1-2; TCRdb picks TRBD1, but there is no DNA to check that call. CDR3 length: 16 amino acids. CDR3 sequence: CASTLGGAILNYGYTF.

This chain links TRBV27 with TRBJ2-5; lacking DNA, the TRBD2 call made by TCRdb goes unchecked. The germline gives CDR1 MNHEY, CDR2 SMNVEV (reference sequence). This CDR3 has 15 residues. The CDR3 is CASSLVPDSQETQYF.

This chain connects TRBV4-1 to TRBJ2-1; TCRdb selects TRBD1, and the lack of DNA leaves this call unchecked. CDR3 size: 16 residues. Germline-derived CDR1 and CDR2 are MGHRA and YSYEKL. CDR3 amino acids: CASSQRPGQGLNEQFF.

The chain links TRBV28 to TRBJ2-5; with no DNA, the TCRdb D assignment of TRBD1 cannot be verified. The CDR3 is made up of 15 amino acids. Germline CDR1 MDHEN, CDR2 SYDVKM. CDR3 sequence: CASSLGDTLQETQYF. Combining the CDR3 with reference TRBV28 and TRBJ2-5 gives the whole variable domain DVKVTQSSRYLVKRTGEKVFLECVQDMDHENMFWYRQDPGLGLRLIYFSYDVKMKEKGDIPEGYSVSREKKERFSLILESASTNQTSMYLCASSLGDTLQETQYFGPGTRLLVL.

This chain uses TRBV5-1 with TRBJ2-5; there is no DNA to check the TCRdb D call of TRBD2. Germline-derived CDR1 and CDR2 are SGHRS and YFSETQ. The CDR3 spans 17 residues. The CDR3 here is CASSLGLLAGVHETQYF. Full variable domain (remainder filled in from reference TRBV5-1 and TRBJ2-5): KAGVTQTPRYLIKTRGQQVTLSCSPISGHRSVSWYQQTPGQGLQFLFEYFSETQRNKGNFPGRFSGRQFSNSRSEMNVSTLELGDSALYLCASSLGLLAGVHETQYFGPGTRLLVL.

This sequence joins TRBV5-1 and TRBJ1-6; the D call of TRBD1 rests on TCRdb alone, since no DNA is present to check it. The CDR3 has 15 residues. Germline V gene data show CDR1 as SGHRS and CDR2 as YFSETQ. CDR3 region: CASSLRDSRNSPLHF.

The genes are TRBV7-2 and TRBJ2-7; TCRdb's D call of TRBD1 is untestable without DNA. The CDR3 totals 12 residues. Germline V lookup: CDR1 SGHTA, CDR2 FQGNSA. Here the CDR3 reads CASSFPPMEQYF.

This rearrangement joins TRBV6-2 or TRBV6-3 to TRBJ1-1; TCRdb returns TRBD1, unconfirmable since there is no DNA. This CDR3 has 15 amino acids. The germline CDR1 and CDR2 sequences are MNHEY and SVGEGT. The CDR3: CASSYSTGWDTEAFF.

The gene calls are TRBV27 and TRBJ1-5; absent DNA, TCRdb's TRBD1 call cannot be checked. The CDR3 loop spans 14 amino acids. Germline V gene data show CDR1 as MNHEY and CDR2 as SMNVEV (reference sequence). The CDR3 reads CASSLFRGNQPQHF.

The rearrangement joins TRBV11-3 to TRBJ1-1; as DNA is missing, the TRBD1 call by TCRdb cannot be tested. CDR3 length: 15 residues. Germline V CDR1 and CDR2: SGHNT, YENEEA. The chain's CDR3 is CASSLAGQLNTEAFF. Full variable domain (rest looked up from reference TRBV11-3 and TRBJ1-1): EAGVVQSPRYKIIEKKQPVAFWCNPISGHNTLYWYLQNLGQGPELLIRYENEEAVDDSQLPKDRFSAERLKGVDSTLKIQPAELGDSAVYLCASSLAGQLNTEAFFGQGTRLTVV.

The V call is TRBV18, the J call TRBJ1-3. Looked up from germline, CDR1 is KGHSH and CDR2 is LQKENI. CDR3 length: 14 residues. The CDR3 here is CASSPPGSGNTIYF.

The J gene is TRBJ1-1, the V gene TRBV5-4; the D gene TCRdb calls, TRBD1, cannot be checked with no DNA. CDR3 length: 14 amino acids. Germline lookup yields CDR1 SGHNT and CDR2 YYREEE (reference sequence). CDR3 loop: CASSHPAGVVEAFF.

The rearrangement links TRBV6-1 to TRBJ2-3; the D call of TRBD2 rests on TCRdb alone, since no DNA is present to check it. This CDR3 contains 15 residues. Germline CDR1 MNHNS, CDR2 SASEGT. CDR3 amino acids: CDSSRPGRGTDTQYF.

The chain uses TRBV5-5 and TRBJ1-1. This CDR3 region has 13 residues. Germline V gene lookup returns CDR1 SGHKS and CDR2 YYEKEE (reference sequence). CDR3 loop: CASSWGWGTEAFF.

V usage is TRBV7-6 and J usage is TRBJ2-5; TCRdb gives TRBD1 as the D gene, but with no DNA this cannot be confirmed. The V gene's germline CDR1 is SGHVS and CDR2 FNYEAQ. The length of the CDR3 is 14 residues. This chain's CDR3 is CASSFAQGRETQYF.

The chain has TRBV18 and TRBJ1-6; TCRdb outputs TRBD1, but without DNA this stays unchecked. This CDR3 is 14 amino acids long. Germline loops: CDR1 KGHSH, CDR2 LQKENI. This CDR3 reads CASSPGQGVSPLHF.

CDR3 in amino acids: CASSLATGNTEAFF. V gene TRBV5-1 combines with J gene TRBJ1-1; checking the TCRdb D call of TRBD1 is not possible without DNA. The CDR3 loop spans 14 amino acids. The V gene's germline CDR1 is SGHRS and CDR2 YFSETQ.

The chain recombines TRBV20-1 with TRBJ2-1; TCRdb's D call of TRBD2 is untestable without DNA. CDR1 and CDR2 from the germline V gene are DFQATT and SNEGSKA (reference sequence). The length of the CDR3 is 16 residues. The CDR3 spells CSANPLLAGAFHEQFF.

CDR3 loop: CASSSGAAQETQYF. The V and J genes are TRBV5-1 and TRBJ2-5. This CDR3 contains 14 residues. Germline loops: CDR1 SGHRS, CDR2 YFSETQ.

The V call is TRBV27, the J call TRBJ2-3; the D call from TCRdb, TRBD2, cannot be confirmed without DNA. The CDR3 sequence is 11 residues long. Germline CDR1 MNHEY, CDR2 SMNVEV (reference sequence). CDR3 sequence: CASGIVNTQYF.

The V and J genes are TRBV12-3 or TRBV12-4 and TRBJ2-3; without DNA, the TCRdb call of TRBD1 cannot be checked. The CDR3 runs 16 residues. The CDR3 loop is CASSPGTGGGTDTQYF.

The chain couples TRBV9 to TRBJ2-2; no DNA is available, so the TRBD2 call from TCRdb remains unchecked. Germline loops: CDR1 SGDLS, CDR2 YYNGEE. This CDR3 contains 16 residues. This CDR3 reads CASSPQGLGVTGELFF. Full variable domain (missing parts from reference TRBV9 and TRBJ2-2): DSGVTQTPKHLITATGQRVTLRCSPRSGDLSVYWYQQSLDQGLQFLIQYYNGEERAKGNILERFSAQQFPDLHSELNLSSLELGDSALYFCASSPQGLGVTGELFFGEGSRLTVL.

The CDR3 reads CASSPQRQGVRNEQYF. The chain joins TRBV18 to TRBJ2-7; the D call of TRBD1 rests on TCRdb alone, since no DNA is present to check it. Germline values: CDR1 KGHSH, CDR2 LQKENI. This CDR3 spans 16 amino acids.

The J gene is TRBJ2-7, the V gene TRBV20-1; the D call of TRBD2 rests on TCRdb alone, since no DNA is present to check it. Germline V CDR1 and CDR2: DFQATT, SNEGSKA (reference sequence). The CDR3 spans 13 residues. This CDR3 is CSALGRGVYEQYF.